Shown below are 15 T cell receptor beta chains from a single sample sequenced in a study of cytomegalovirus exposure and HLA in healthy donors. PCR employed 60 Vbeta and 13 Jbeta primers. Generated by immunoSEQ multiplex PCR, the TCRdb table keeps only in-frame clones and is missing some. Of about 140,000 clones listed, 75% to 90% are singletons. Material for sequencing was PBMCs. Receptors originate from a female donor in good health and CMV-seronegative.

The sample holds a few counts of this clone. The rearrangement links TRBV2 to TRBJ2-1; TRBD1 aligns across 9 bases. CDR3 length: 13 amino acids. Trimming at V came to 8 bases and at J to 3 bases, leaving 2 bases not matched to a gene. Germline lookup yields CDR1 SNHLY and CDR2 FYNNEI. The CDR3 DNA reads TGTGCCAGCCGGGACAGGGACTACAATGAGCAGTTCTTC. Its protein product is CASRDRDYNEQFF.

This chain uses TRBV10-3 with TRBJ2-2; TRBD1 matches at 9 bases. The CDR3 has 15 residues. Germline assignment: CDR1 ENHRY and CDR2 SYGVKD. V was clipped by 7 bases and J by 5 bases; unmatched bases: 8. The CDR3 here is CAINRDRDGTGELFF. The DNA of the CDR3 is TGTGCCATCAACCGGGACAGGGACGGAACCGGGGAGCTGTTTTTT.

The rearrangement joins TRBV28 to TRBJ1-2; the D is unclear. Germline loops: CDR1 MDHEN, CDR2 SYDVKM. V was clipped by 9 bases and J by 3 bases, with 14 bases between them. The CDR3 length is 13 residues. CDR3 DNA: TGTGCCAGTTCCCTTATGTCCGACTATGGCTACACCTTC. Amino acid sequence: CASSLMSDYGYTF.

This clone showed up just a few times. The chain recombines TRBV5-1 with TRBJ2-1; 8 bases map to TRBD2. V dropped 4 bases and J dropped 8; count of bases not matched to a gene: 8. Germline V gene data show CDR1 as SGHRS and CDR2 as YFSETQ. There are 14 residues in the CDR3. The CDR3 nucleotides read TGCGCCAGCAGCGCGACTAGCGAGGTGGATGAGCAGTTCTTC. Translating it yields CASSATSEVDEQFF.

This sequence joins TRBV2 and TRBJ1-4; D ambiguous. This CDR3 contains 15 residues. Germline V CDR1 and CDR2: SNHLY, FYNNEI. V lost 1 base and J 5 bases, leaving 11 bases between the germline ends. The CDR3 sequence: CASSEERIRNEKLFF. DNA for the CDR3: TGTGCCAGCAGTGAAGAGAGGATTCGCAATGAAAAACTGTTTTTT. Full variable domain (missing parts from reference TRBV2 and TRBJ1-4): EPEVTQTPSHQVTQMGQEVILRCVPISNHLYFYWYRQILGQKVEFLVSFYNNEISEKSEIFDDQFSVERPDGSNFTLKIRSTKLEDSAMYFCASSEERIRNEKLFFGSGTQLSVL.

The chain joins TRBV25-1 to TRBJ2-3, with D maybe TRBD1 (6 bases). Germline-derived CDR1 and CDR2 are MGHDK and SYGVNS. V was clipped by 6 bases and J by 3 bases, with 10 bases between them. The CDR3 runs 13 residues. CDR3 in amino acids: CASSGQGTDTQYF. The CDR3 DNA follows: TGTGCCAGCAGCGGGCAGGGGACAGATACGCAGTATTTT.

A few counts support this clone. The chain combines TRBV5-6 with TRBJ2-5; the match to TRBD2 covers 10 bases. Judging by the DNA end, TRBJ2-7 fits better; the J call may be wrong. Germline V gene sequence: CDR1 SGHDT, CDR2 YYEEEE. The CDR3 sequence is 15 residues long. CDR3 sequence: CASSSLAGASYEQYF. The CDR3 DNA reads as TGTGCCAGCAGCTCTCTAGCGGGAGCGTCCTACGAGCAGTACTTC.

The CDR3 region is CASSLERATYEQYF. The DNA for the CDR3 is TGTGCCAGCAGCTTAGAGAGAGCGACCTACGAGCAGTACTTC. The V and J genes are TRBV7-9 and TRBJ2-7, with D uncertain. The CDR3 extends over 14 amino acids. Germline lookup yields CDR1 SEHNR and CDR2 FQNEAQ (reference sequence). V was trimmed by 1 base and J by 2 bases, leaving 9 bases between them.

V usage is TRBV4-1 and J usage is TRBJ2-7, with D perhaps TRBD2 (5 bases). CDR1 is MGHRA and CDR2 is YSYEKL in the germline V gene. This CDR3 is built from 14 residues. Trimming took 6 bases from V and 2 from J, leaving 14 bases between them. CDR3 nucleotide sequence: TGCGCCAGCAGACGGCAATCGGGGACCTACGAGCAGTACTTC. It encodes CASRRQSGTYEQYF.

The gene calls are TRBV5-6 and TRBJ1-1, with 10 bases aligning to TRBD1. CDR1 is SGHDT, CDR2 YYEEEE, per germline. V shed 4 bases and J 0 bases; nucleotides not matched to a gene: 3. The CDR3 totals 15 residues. The CDR3 loop reads CASSGDRGMNTEAFF. The CDR3 nucleotides read TGTGCCAGCAGCGGGGACAGGGGTATGAACACTGAAGCTTTCTTT.

V and J are TRBV27 and TRBJ2-7; 13 bases line up with TRBD2. Germline trimming cut 3 bases from V and 4 bases from J; bases unmatched to any gene: 3. The germline V gene has CDR1 MNHEY and CDR2 SMNVEV (reference sequence). CDR3 size: 15 residues. CDR3 amino acids: CASSLWGLAGYEQYF. The CDR3, as DNA: TGTGCCAGCAGTTTGTGGGGACTAGCGGGGTACGAGCAGTACTTC.

This chain connects TRBV6-1 to TRBJ1-4; D is uncertain. Trimming stripped 4 bases from V and 7 bases from J, with 13 bases between. Germline V gives CDR1 MNHNS, CDR2 SASEGT. The CDR3 totals 14 residues. The CDR3 DNA reads TGTGCCAGCAGTGGCTCCGGCGGTGCTGAAAAACTGTTTTTT. The encoded protein is CASSGSGGAEKLFF.

The gene calls are TRBV5-1 and TRBJ2-7; TRBD1 agrees at 8 bases. V gave up 0 bases and J gave up 6 bases; unmatched junction bases: 2. Germline CDR1 and CDR2: SGHRS and YFSETQ. This CDR3 has 13 amino acids. Written as DNA, the CDR3 is TGCGCCAGCAGCTTGGTACAGGGGGGCGAGCAGTACTTC. This translates into CASSLVQGGEQYF.

The rearrangement uses TRBV6-5 and TRBJ1-1; perhaps TRBD1 as D (5 bases). The V end lost 2 bases, the J end lost 7 bases, and 14 bases lay between the germline ends. CDR1 is MNHEY, CDR2 SVGAGI, per germline. This CDR3 region has 14 residues. The CDR3 region has the DNA TGTGCCAGCAGTTACAACCCTACAGGCAATGAAGCTTTCTTT. Its translation is CASSYNPTGNEAFF.

The chain uses TRBV5-1 and TRBJ1-4; no firm D call. CDR1 and CDR2 from the germline V gene are SGHRS and YFSETQ. V gave up 2 bases and J gave up 8 bases, with 16 bases separating them. This CDR3 contains 15 residues. DNA of the CDR3: TGCGCCAGCAGCTTTGACGGTCGCCGAGGAGAAAAACTGTTTTTT. Translating it yields CASSFDGRRGEKLFF.